This record covers a single T cell receptor beta chain. No cognate antigen has been identified for it. Base qualities are not recorded, but no much larger clone differs from it by a single base. TCRbeta CDR3 regions were amplified from genomic DNA using the immunoSEQ Assay, a bias-controlled multiplex PCR. On the authors' methods: Nucleated cell counts per sample were estimated from amplification of reference gene primers within the assay. Sequence reads were collapsed and filtered to measure the absolute abundance of every unique TCRbeta CDR3 rearrangement. For each sample, productive Simpson clonality was calculated as the square root of Simpson's diversity index over productive rearrangements. Not all clones reach the TCRdb copy of this immuneACCESS table, which keeps in-frame sequences only. Checked studies attribute under half of the gap to unresolved V genes and leave the rest unexplained. The DNA gave D and trimming, while V, J and clone size come from that table. In all, the sample holds under 250,000 clones, and 65% to 85% of those were seen once. Roughly 27% of the sample is in the top ten clones.

This entry is derived from a study of blood T cell repertoires in COVID-19 (dated by TCRdb to about 2020). With regard to the full study: Collaborator samples came from the United States, Italy and Spain and covered acute and convalescent phases of COVID-19. The repertoires were made available in a free public database intended to serve as a resource for research on the immune response to SARS-CoV-2. Nearly every sample came with metadata listing a de-identified subject ID, COVID-19 status, age in years and sex. The dataset comprised deeply sampled blood TCRbeta repertoires from subjects exposed to, actively infected with, or recovered from COVID-19. Samples came from the ongoing ImmuneRACE study (first 160 participants) plus 1,254 subjects from 6 global collaborators. The material from the prospective study consisted of cDNA or gDNA derived from T cells, B-cell-depleted T cells, or PBMCs. HLA class I and class II types, where available, came from metadata supplied by the sample provider rather than from assay-based typing. Broad study findings and their caveats: The quantity of clinical and demographic metadata differed by source and by participant and was supplied without curation.

The cysteine opens and the phenylalanine closes a CDR3 of 13 amino acids. Only the CDR3 portion is preserved as DNA: 39 bases, with reading frame beginning at the first base. CDR1 SGDLS and CDR2 YYNGEE were looked up in the germline V gene. At the junction V is shortened by 2 bases and J by 6 bases; bases outside the gene matches: 2. Whole blood was collected in K2EDTA tubes by collaborating institutions according to the institutions' own protocols. Collaborator samples were shipped for TCRbeta analysis as frozen whole blood, isolated PBMCs, or DNA extracted from either sample type. This receptor was identified in a middle-aged man with acute or convalescent COVID-19. The chain uses TRBV9 and TRBJ2-1, with 7 central nucleotides matching TRBD1. Sequenced: peripheral blood. The DNA sequence is given as TGTGCCAGCAGCGTTTGGACAGGCAATGAGCAGTTCTTC. This gives the protein CASSVWTGNEQFF.